This TCR beta chain was sequenced during a study of cytomegalovirus exposure and HLA in healthy donors. CDR3 length: 15 amino acids. Germline assignment: CDR1 SNHLY and CDR2 FYNNEI. Trimming removed 4 bases at V and 4 bases at J, with 16 bases between. Primers included in the PCR were 60 Vbeta and 13 Jbeta primers. Sequenced by immunoSEQ multiplex PCR; TCRdb stores in-frame clones only, minus some. The data show about 120,000 clones, 75% seen once. The sequence derives from a woman aged 40 to 50 in good health and CMV-seropositive. The rearrangement joins TRBV2 to TRBJ1-2, with D tentatively TRBD1 (6 bases). The specimen sequenced was PBMCs. The CDR3 is CASSGGQVLFYGYTF. CDR3 coding DNA: TGTGCCAGCAGTGGGGGGCAGGTGCTTTTCTATGGCTACACCTTC.